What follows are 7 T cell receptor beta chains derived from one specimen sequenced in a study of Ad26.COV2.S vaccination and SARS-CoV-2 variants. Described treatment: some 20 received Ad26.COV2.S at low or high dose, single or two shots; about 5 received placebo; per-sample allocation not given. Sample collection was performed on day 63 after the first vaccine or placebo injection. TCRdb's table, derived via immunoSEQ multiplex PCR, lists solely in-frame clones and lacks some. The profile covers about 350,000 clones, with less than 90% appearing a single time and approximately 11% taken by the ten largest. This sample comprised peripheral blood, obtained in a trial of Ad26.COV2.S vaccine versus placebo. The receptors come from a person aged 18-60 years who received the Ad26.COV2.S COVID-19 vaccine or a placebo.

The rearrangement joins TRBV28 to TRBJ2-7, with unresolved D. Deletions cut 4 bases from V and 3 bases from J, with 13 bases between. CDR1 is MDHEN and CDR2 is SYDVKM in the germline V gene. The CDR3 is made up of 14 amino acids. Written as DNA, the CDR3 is TGTGCCAGCAGTTCCCCCGTTGGCCTCTACGAGCAGTACTTC. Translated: CASSSPVGLYEQYF.

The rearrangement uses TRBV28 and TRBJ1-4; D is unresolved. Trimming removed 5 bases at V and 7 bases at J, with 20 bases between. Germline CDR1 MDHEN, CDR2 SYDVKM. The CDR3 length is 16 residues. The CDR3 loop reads CASSLLGVRNFEKLFF. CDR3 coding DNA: TGTGCCAGCAGTCTCCTCGGCGTCAGAAATTTTGAAAAACTGTTTTTT.

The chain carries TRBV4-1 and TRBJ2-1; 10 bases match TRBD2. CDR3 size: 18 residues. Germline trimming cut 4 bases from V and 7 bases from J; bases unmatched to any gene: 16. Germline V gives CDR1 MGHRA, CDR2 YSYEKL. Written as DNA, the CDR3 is TGCGCCAGCAGCCTCAACCCGCAGCGGGAGGGCCGTATAAATGAGCAGTTCTTC. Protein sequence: CASSLNPQREGRINEQFF.

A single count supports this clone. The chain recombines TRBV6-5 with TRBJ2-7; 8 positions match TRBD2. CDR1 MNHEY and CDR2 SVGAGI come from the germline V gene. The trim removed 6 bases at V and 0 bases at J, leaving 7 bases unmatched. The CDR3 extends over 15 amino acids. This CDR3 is CASRQGLALSYEQYF. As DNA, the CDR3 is TGTGCCAGCAGGCAAGGACTAGCCCTCTCCTACGAGCAGTACTTC.

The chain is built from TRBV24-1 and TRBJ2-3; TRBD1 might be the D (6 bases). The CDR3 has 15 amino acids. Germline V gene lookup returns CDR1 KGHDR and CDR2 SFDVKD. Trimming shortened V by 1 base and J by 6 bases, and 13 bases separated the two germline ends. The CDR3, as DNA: TGTGCCACCAGTGATTTACTGGGGGCGGCGGATACGCAGTATTTT. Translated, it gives CATSDLLGAADTQYF.

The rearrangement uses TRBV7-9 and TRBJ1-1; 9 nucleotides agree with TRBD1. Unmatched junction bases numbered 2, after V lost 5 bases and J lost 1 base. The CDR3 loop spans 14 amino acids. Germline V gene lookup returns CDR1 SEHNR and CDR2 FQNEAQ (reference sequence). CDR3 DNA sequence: TGTGCCAGCAGCAAGGGACAGGGGAACACTGAAGCTTTCTTT. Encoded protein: CASSKGQGNTEAFF.

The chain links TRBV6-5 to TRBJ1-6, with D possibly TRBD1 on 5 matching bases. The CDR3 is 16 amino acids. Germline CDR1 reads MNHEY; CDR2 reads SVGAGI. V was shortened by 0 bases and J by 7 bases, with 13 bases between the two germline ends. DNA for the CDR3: TGTGCCAGCAGTTACTCGACGGGAGCAGGGAATTCACCCCTCCACTTT. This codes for CASSYSTGAGNSPLHF.